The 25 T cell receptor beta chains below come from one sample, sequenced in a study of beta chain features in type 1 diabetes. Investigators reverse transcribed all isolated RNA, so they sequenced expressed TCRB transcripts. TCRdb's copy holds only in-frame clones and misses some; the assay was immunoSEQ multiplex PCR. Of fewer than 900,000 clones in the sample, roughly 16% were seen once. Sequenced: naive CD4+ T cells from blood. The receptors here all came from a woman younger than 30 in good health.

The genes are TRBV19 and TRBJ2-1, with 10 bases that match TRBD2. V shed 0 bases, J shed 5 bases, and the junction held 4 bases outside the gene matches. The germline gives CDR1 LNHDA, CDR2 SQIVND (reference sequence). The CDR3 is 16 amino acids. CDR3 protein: CASSIDLAGAHNEQFF. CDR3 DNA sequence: TGTGCCAGTAGTATAGACCTAGCGGGAGCTCACAATGAGCAGTTCTTC.

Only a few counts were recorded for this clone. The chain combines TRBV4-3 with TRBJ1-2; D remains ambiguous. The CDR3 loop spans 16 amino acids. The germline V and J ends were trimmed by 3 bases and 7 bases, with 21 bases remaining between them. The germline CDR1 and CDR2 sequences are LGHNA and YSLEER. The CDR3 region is CASSHLNRHSTFGYTF. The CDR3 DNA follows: TGCGCCAGCAGCCACCTGAACCGACACAGTACCTTTGGCTACACCTTC.

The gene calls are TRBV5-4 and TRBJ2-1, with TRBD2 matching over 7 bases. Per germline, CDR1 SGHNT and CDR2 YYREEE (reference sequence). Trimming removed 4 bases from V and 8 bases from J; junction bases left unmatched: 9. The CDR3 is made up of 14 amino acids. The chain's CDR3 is CASSHGGSVDEQFF. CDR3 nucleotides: TGTGCCAGCAGCCACGGCGGGAGTGTCGATGAGCAGTTCTTC.

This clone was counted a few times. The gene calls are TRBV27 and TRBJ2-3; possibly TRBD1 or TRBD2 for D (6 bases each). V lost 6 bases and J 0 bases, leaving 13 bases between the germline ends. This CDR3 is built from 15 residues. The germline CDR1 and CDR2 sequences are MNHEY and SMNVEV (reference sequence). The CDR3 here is CASREGDWSTDTQYF. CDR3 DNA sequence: TGTGCCAGCAGGGAGGGGGACTGGAGCACAGATACGCAGTATTTT.

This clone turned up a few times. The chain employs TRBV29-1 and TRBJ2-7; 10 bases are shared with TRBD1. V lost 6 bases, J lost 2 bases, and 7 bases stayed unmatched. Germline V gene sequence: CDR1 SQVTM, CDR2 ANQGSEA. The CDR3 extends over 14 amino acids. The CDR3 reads CSVAMGQGPYEQYF. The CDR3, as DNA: TGCAGCGTGGCCATGGGACAGGGGCCCTACGAGCAGTACTTC.

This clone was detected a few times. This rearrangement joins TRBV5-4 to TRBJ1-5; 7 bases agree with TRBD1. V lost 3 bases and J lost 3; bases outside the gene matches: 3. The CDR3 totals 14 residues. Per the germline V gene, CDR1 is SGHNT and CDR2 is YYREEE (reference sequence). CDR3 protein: CASSSTGYNQPQHF. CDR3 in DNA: TGTGCCAGCAGCTCGACAGGGTACAATCAGCCCCAGCATTTT.

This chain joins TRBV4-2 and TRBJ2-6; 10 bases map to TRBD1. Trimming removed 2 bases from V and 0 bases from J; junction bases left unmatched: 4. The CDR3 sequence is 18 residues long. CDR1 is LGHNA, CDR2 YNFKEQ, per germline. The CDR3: CASSQWDRGSSGANVLTF. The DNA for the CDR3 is TGTGCCAGCAGCCAATGGGACAGGGGAAGCTCTGGGGCCAACGTCCTGACTTTC.

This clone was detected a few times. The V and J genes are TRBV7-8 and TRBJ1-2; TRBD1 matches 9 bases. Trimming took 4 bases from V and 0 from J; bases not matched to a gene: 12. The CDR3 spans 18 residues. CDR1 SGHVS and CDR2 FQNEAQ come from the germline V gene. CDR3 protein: CASSSGVYRGPPNYGYTF. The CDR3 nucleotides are TGTGCCAGCAGCTCCGGGGTCTACAGGGGGCCCCCTAACTATGGCTACACCTTC.

CDR3 sequence: CASSPGYHPNEQFF. CDR3 in DNA: TGTGCCAGCTCACCAGGGTATCACCCCAATGAGCAGTTCTTC. The rearrangement uses TRBV18 and TRBJ2-1, with D unclear. The V gene lost 2 bases and the J gene lost 6 bases, with 11 bases spanning the gap. Germline-derived CDR1 and CDR2 are KGHSH and LQKENI. This CDR3 has 14 amino acids. Supplemented by reference TRBV18 and TRBJ2-1, the full variable domain reads NAGVMQNPRHLVRRRGQEARLRCSPMKGHSHVYWYRQLPEEGLKFMVYLQKENIIDESGMPKERFSAEFPKEGPSILRIQQVVRGDSAAYFCASSPGYHPNEQFFGPGTRLTVL.

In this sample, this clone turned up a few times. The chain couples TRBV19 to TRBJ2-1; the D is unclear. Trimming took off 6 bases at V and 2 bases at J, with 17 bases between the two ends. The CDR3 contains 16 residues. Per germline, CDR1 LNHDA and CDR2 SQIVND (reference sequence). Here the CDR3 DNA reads TGTGCCAGTAGGAACCAGGTTTCGAACCCCTACAATGAGCAGTTCTTC. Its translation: CASRNQVSNPYNEQFF.

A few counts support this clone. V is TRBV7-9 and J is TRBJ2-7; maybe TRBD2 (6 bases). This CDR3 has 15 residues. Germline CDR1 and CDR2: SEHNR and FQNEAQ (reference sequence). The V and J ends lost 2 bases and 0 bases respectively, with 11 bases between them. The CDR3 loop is CASSLLSGHSYEQYF. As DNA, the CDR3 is TGTGCCAGCAGCTTACTGAGCGGGCACTCCTACGAGCAGTACTTC.

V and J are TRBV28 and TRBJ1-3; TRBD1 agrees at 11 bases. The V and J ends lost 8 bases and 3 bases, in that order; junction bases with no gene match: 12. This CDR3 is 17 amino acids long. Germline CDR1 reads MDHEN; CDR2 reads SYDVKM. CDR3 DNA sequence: TGTGCCAGCGGAGCACTAGCGGGACAGGGGGATGGAAACACCATATATTTT. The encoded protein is CASGALAGQGDGNTIYF.

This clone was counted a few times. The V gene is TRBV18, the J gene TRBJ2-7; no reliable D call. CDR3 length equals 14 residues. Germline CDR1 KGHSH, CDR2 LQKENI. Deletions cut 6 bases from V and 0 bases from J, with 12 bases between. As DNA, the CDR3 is TGTGCCAGCTCCTATGTTCCGAGCTCCTACGAGCAGTACTTC. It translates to CASSYVPSSYEQYF.

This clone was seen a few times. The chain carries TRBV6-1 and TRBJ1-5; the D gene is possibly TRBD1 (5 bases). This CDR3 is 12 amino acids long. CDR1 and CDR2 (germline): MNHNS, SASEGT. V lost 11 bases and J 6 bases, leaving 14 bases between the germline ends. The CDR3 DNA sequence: TGTGCCTCCCAGGACATAATTCAGCCCCAGCATTTT. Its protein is CASQDIIQPQHF.

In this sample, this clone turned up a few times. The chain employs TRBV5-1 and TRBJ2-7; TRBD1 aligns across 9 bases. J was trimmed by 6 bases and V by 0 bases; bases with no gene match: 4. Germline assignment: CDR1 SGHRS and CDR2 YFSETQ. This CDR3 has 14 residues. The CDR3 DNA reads TGCGCCAGCAGCTTGGGGGACAGGGTACGCGAGCAGTACTTC. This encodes CASSLGDRVREQYF. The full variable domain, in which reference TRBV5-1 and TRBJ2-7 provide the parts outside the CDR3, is KAGVTQTPRYLIKTRGQQVTLSCSPISGHRSVSWYQQTPGQGLQFLFEYFSETQRNKGNFPGRFSGRQFSNSRSEMNVSTLELGDSALYLCASSLGDRVREQYFGPGTRLTVT.

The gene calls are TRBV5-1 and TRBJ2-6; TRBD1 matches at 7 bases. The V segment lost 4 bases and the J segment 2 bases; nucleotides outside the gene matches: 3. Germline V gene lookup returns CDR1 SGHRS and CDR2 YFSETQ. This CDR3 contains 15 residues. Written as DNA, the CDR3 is TGCGCCAGCAGCCTAGACAGGGCTGGGGCCAACGTCCTGACTTTC. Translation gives CASSLDRAGANVLTF.

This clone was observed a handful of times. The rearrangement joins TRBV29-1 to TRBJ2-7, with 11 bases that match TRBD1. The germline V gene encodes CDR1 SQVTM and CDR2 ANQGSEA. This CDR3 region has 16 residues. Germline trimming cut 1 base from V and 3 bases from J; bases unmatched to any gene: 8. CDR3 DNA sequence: TGCAGCGTTGAAGCCCGGGGGACAGGGGGATTCTACGAGCAGTACTTC. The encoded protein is CSVEARGTGGFYEQYF.

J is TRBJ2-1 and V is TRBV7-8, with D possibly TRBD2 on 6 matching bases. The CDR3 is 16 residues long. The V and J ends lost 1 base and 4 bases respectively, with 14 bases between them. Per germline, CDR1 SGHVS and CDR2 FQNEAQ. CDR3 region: CASSLGPAGIYNEQFF. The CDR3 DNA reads TGTGCCAGCAGCTTAGGCCCAGCGGGCATTTACAATGAGCAGTTCTTC.

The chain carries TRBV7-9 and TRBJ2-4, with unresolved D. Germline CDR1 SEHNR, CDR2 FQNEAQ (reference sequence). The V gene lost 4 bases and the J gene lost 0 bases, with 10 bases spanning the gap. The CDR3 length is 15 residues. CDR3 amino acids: CASSYLGLAKNIQYF. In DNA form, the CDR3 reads TGTGCCAGCAGCTACCTAGGGTTAGCCAAAAACATTCAGTACTTC. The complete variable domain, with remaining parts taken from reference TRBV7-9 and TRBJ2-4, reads DTGVSQNPRHKITKRGQNVTFRCDPISEHNRLYWYRQTLGQGPEFLTYFQNEAQLEKSRLLSDRFSAERPKGSFSTLEIQRTEQGDSAMYLCASSYLGLAKNIQYFGAGTRLSVL.

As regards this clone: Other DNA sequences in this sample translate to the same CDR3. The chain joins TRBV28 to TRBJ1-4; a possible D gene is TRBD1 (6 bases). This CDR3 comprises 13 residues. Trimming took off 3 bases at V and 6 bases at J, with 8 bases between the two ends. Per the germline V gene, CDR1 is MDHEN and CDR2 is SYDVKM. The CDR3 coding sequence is TGTGCCAGCAGTTTCAGGGGCTATGAAAAACTGTTTTTT. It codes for CASSFRGYEKLFF.

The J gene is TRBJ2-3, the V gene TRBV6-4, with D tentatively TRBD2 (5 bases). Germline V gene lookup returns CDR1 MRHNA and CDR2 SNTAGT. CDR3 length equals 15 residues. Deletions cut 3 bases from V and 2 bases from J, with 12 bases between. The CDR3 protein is CASSEGSEVTDTQYF. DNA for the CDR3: TGTGCCAGCAGTGAGGGGAGCGAGGTCACAGATACGCAGTATTTT.

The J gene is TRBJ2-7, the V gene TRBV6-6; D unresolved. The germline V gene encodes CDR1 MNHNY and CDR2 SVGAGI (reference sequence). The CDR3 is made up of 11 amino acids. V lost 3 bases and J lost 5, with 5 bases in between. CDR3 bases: TGTGCCAGCAGTTATCTAAACGAGCAGTACTTC. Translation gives CASSYLNEQYF.

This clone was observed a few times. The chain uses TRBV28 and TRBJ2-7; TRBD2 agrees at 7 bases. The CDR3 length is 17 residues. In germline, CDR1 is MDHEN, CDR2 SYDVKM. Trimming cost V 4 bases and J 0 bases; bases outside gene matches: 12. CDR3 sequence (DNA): TGTGCCAGCAGTTCCCCTGCGGGAGACGCAAGCTCCTACGAGCAGTACTTC. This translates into CASSSPAGDASSYEQYF. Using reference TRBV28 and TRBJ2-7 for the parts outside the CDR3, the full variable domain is DVKVTQSSRYLVKRTGEKVFLECVQDMDHENMFWYRQDPGLGLRLIYFSYDVKMKEKGDIPEGYSVSREKKERFSLILESASTNQTSMYLCASSSPAGDASSYEQYFGPGTRLTVT.

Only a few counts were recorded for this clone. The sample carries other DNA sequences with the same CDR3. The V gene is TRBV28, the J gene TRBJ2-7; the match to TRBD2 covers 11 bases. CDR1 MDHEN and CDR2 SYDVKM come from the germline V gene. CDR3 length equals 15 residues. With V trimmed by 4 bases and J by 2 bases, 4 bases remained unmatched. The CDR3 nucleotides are TGTGCCAGCAGTTCACCGGGACTAGCGGCCTACGAGCAGTACTTC. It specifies CASSSPGLAAYEQYF.

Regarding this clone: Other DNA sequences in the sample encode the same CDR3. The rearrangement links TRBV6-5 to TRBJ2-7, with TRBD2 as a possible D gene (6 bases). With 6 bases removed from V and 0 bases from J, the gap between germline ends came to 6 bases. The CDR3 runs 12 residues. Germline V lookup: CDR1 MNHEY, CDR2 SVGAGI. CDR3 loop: CASSGSSYEQYF. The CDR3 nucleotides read TGTGCCAGCAGCGGGAGCTCCTACGAGCAGTACTTC.